This paragraph covers one TCR beta chain sequence. This specimen belongs to a study of blood T cell repertoires in COVID-19. Method: immunoSEQ multiplex PCR; TCRdb's copy keeps in-frame clones and lacks some. The sample carries about 200,000 clones, 90% recorded once. Per the germline V gene, CDR1 is LNHDA and CDR2 is SQIVND (reference sequence). The V segment lost 4 bases and the J segment 4 bases; nucleotides outside the gene matches: 8. The CDR3 runs to 15 residues. The clonotype originates from a man aged 45-65 years with acute or convalescent COVID-19. The J gene is TRBJ1-2, the V gene TRBV19; 8 bases align to TRBD1. Specimen: peripheral blood. CDR3: CASSNGQGRVYGYTF. The DNA of the CDR3 is TGTGCCAGTAGTAACGGACAGGGACGGGTCTATGGCTACACCTTC.